The T cell receptor beta chain under discussion was sequenced for a study of shared clonotypes between healthy human individuals. Study summary: Aged 18 to 49, the donors were two women and three men.

Deep was the level used in running the assay. Sequenced by immunoSEQ multiplex PCR; TCRdb stores in-frame clones only, minus some. The sample has about 510,000 clones; around 79% are singletons. Only Caucasian adults living in Nashville, Tennessee made up the donor group. After removal of 1 base from V and 4 bases from J, the junction contained 16 bases not matched to a gene. The CDR3 runs to 19 residues. Looked up from germline, CDR1 is SNHLY and CDR2 is FYNNEI. The genes are TRBV2 and TRBJ2-7; TRBD2 agrees at 10 bases. The sample comprised PBMCs. This clonotype originated in a woman aged 40 to 50 in good health. Some clones in this sample may be carry-over from other donors' samples. CDR3 in DNA: TGTGCCAGCAGTGAAGACGGGTCGGGGCTAGCGGGAGCCGGTTACGAGCAGTACTTC. It yields the protein CASSEDGSGLAGAGYEQYF. Supplemented by reference TRBV2 and TRBJ2-7, the full variable domain reads EPEVTQTPSHQVTQMGQEVILRCVPISNHLYFYWYRQILGQKVEFLVSFYNNEISEKSEIFDDQFSVERPDGSNFTLKIRSTKLEDSAMYFCASSEDGSGLAGAGYEQYFGPGTRLTVT.